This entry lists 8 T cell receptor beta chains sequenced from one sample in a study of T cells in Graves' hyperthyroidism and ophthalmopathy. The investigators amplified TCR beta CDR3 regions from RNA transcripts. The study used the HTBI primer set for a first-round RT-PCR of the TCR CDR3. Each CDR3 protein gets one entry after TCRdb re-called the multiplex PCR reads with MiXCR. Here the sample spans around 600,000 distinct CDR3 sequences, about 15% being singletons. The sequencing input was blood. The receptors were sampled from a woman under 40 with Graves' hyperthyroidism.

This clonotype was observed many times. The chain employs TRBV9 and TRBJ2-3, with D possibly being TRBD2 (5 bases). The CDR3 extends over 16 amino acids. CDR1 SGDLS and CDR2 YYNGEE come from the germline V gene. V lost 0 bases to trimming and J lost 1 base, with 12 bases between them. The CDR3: CASSVDPGIGTDTQYF. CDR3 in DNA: TGTGCCAGCAGCGTAGACCCGGGGATAGGCACAGATACGCAGTATTTT. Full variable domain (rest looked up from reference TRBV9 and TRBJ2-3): DSGVTQTPKHLITATGQRVTLRCSPRSGDLSVYWYQQSLDQGLQFLIQYYNGEERAKGNILERFSAQQFPDLHSELNLSSLELGDSALYFCASSVDPGIGTDTQYFGPGTRLTVL.

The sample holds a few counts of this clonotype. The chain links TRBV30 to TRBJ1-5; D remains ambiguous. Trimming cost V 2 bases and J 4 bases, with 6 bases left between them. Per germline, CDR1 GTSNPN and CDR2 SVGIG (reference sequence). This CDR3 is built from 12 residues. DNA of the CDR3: TGTGCCTGGAGTCGGATAAATCAGCCCCAGCATTTT. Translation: CAWSRINQPQHF.

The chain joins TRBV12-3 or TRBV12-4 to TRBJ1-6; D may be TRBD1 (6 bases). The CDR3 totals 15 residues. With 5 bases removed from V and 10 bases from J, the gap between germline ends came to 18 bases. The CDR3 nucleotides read TGTGCCAGCAGTATCCGGGACATGAGTTACTCACCCCTCCACTTT. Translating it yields CASSIRDMSYSPLHF.

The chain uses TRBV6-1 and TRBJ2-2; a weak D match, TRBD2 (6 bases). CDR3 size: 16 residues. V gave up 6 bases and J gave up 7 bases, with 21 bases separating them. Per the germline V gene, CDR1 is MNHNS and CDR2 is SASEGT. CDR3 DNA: TGTGCCAGCAGCTATTCTCCTATAGCGGAGTACGGGGAGCTGTTTTTT. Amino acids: CASSYSPIAEYGELFF.

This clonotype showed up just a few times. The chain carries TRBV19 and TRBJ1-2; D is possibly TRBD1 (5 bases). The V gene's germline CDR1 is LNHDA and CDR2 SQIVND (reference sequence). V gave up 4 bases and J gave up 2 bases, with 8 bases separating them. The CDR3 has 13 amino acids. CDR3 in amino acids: CASSKQENYGYTF. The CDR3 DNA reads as TGTGCCAGTAGTAAACAGGAGAACTATGGCTACACCTTC.

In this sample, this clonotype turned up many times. CDR3 residues: CASSPIRARLAGKNNEQFF. CDR3 bases: TGTGCCAGCAGCCCTATCCGGGCCCGACTAGCGGGAAAAAACAATGAGCAGTTCTTC. The gene calls are TRBV7-3 and TRBJ2-1; 11 bases align to TRBD2. CDR3 length: 19 residues. In germline, CDR1 is SGHTA, CDR2 FQGTGA. V gave up 5 bases and J gave up 5 bases; unmatched junction bases: 17.

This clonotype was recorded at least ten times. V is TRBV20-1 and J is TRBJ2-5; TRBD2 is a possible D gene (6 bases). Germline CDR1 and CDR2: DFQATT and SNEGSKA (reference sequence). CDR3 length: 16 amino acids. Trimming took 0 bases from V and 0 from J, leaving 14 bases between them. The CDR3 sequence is CSARDLQEGNQETQYF. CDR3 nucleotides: TGCAGTGCTAGAGATTTACAGGAGGGGAACCAAGAGACCCAGTACTTC.

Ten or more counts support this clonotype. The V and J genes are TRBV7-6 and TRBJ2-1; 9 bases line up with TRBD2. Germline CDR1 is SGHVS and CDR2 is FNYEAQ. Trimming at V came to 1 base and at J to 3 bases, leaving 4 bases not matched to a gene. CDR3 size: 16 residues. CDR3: CASSLVSAGGYNEQFF. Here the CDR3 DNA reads TGTGCCAGCAGCTTAGTATCAGCGGGAGGCTACAATGAGCAGTTCTTC.